The 5 T cell receptor beta chains below were found in one sample sequenced in a study of T cell responses to AZD1222 COVID-19 vaccine. Sequenced by immunoSEQ multiplex PCR; TCRdb stores in-frame clones only, minus some. The sample carries fewer than 110,000 clones, just over 90% recorded once. The source was peripheral blood, collected on day 0 of AZD1222 vaccination. The receptors were gathered from an adult in good health.

V gene TRBV6-6 combines with J gene TRBJ2-1; D not certain. From germline, CDR1 is MNHNY and CDR2 SVGAGI (reference sequence). The V and J ends lost 5 bases and 0 bases respectively, with 14 bases between them. The CDR3 runs to 16 residues. CDR3 DNA: TGTGCCAGCAGTCCATCTTTGGGCTCCTCCTACAATGAGCAGTTCTTC. Protein: CASSPSLGSSYNEQFF.

The rearrangement links TRBV4-1 to TRBJ1-1; a possible D gene is TRBD1 (5 bases). This CDR3 comprises 15 residues. The V gene's germline CDR1 is MGHRA and CDR2 YSYEKL. With 4 bases removed from V and 1 base from J, the gap between germline ends came to 13 bases. CDR3 coding DNA: TGCGCCAGCAGCCGAGCGTGGGGCTCGAACACTGAAGCTTTCTTT. Protein: CASSRAWGSNTEAFF.

This clone was seen a single time. The chain uses TRBV19 and TRBJ1-4, with D maybe TRBD1 (5 bases). The CDR3 is 15 amino acids. Per germline, CDR1 LNHDA and CDR2 SQIVND (reference sequence). V was shortened by 6 bases and J by 0 bases, with 11 bases between the two germline ends. As DNA, the CDR3 is TGTGCCAGTAGCCCACAGGACACAACTAATGAAAAACTGTTTTTT. This codes for CASSPQDTTNEKLFF.

This chain uses TRBV10-3 with TRBJ2-7; tentatively, D is TRBD2 (5 bases). This CDR3 has 12 amino acids. Germline CDR1 ENHRY, CDR2 SYGVKD. V was pared by 2 bases and J by 4 bases, with 6 bases between. The CDR3 loop reads CAISETGYEQYF. CDR3 coding DNA: TGTGCCATCAGTGAGACGGGGTACGAGCAGTACTTC.

This clone appeared once. The chain is built from TRBV28 and TRBJ2-7, with a weak D call TRBD1 (6 bases). The germline V and J ends were trimmed by 9 bases and 0 bases, with 15 bases remaining between them. Germline assignment: CDR1 MDHEN and CDR2 SYDVKM. The CDR3 is made up of 14 amino acids. In DNA form, the CDR3 reads TGTGCCAGTAACGAGTTGGGGGCCTCCTACGAGCAGTACTTC. Its protein is CASNELGASYEQYF.